Below, 27 T cell receptor beta chains from the same sample are listed, as sequenced in a study of identical twins. TCRdb independently ran MiXCR on the 5' RACE reads; one entry per CDR3 protein. The table lists 650,000 to 800,000 distinct CDR3 sequences, 8.5% to 9.5% of them singletons, with 0.98% in the top ten. This sample was also put to use in a study of yellow fever vaccine responses in identical twins.

The sequencing sample was made of PBMCs. The receptors originated from a woman aged 18-35 years in good health.

This clonotype was detected many times. The chain recombines TRBV7-8 with TRBJ2-7; D remains unclear. This CDR3 has 12 residues. CDR1 SGHVS and CDR2 FQNEAQ come from the germline V gene. The V gene lost 2 bases and the J gene lost 4 bases, with 6 bases spanning the gap. In DNA form, the CDR3 reads TGTGCCAGCAGCTTAAATCGGTACGAGCAGTACTTC. This encodes CASSLNRYEQYF. Full variable domain (rest looked up from reference TRBV7-8 and TRBJ2-7): GAGVSQSPRYKVAKRGQDVALRCDPISGHVSLFWYQQALGQGPEFLTYFQNEAQLDKSGLPSDRFFAERPEGSVSTLKIQRTQQEDSAVYLCASSLNRYEQYFGPGTRLTVT.

This chain links TRBV5-6 with TRBJ2-3; TRBD1 agrees at 7 bases. Germline values: CDR1 SGHDT, CDR2 YYEEEE. The V gene end was trimmed by 0 bases and the J gene end by 1 base; junction bases not matched to a gene: 11. The CDR3 extends over 18 amino acids. The CDR3 is CASSLGLIRQGGTDTQYF. The CDR3 DNA reads as TGTGCCAGCAGCTTGGGATTGATAAGACAGGGAGGCACAGATACGCAGTATTTT. Looking up the rest from reference TRBV5-6 and TRBJ2-3 gives the full variable domain: DAGVTQSPTHLIKTRGQQVTLRCSPKSGHDTVSWYQQALGQGPQFIFQYYEEEERQRGNFPDRFSGHQFPNYSSELNVNALLLGDSALYLCASSLGLIRQGGTDTQYFGPGTRLTVL.

The V call is TRBV7-9, the J call TRBJ2-1, with TRBD2 matching 11 bases. The CDR3 loop spans 18 amino acids. V was clipped by 0 bases and J by 7 bases; unmatched bases: 11. Per germline, CDR1 SEHNR and CDR2 FQNEAQ (reference sequence). Written as DNA, the CDR3 is TGTGCCAGCAGCTTAGCCCCCAAGACTAGCGGGAAACAAAATGAGCAGTTCTTC. Protein: CASSLAPKTSGKQNEQFF.

J is TRBJ2-4 and V is TRBV25-1, with D maybe TRBD1 (6 bases). The V and J ends lost 1 base and 6 bases respectively, with 13 bases between them. Per the germline V gene, CDR1 is MGHDK and CDR2 is SYGVNS. CDR3 length: 15 residues. CDR3: CASSESWPDRNIQYF. For the CDR3, the DNA is TGTGCCAGCAGTGAATCGTGGCCGGACAGAAACATTCAGTACTTC.

Notes on this clonotype: One base away lies a much larger clone, so this may be a sequencing read error. This chain uses TRBV6-2 or TRBV6-3 with TRBJ2-4; 9 bases are shared with TRBD2. The CDR3 has 15 amino acids. The germline V gene has CDR1 MNHEY and CDR2 SVGEGT. CDR3 bases: TGTGCCAGCAGTTACTCGGGACTAGCCAAAAACATTCAGCACTTC. It is translated as CASSYSGLAKNIQHF.

In the case of this clonotype: One end of the junction varies from germline; a read error may be responsible. V usage is TRBV2 and J usage is TRBJ2-7; a possible D gene is TRBD2 (7 bases). The CDR3 runs to 13 residues. CDR1 is SNHLY and CDR2 is FYNNEI in the germline V gene. The CDR3 DNA is TGTGCCAGTTCCGGGCGGGGGCCCTACGGGCAGTACTTC. Its protein is CASSGRGPYGQYF.

The CDR3 DNA follows: TGTGCCAGCAGCTTAGTGGGTCGAGTGGGCTACGAGCAGTACTTC. This codes for CASSLVGRVGYEQYF. The chain is built from TRBV7-2 and TRBJ2-7; unclear D gene. Germline lookup yields CDR1 SGHTA and CDR2 FQGNSA. Trimming left V 1 base short and J 3 bases short, with 13 bases between. CDR3 length: 15 residues.

This clonotype occurred a few times. The rearrangement joins TRBV12-3 or TRBV12-4 to TRBJ2-3, with D tentatively TRBD2 (5 bases). The CDR3 runs 14 residues. Trimming removed 8 bases at V and 4 bases at J, with 16 bases between. CDR3 loop: CASEHGLKSDTQYF. CDR3 sequence (DNA): TGTGCCAGCGAGCATGGACTCAAATCAGATACGCAGTATTTT.

This chain joins TRBV3-1 and TRBJ2-5; 14 nucleotides agree with TRBD2. V lost 7 bases, J lost 5 bases, and 9 bases stayed unmatched. The CDR3 contains 16 residues. From germline, CDR1 is LGHDT and CDR2 YNNKEL (reference sequence). CDR3 loop: CASTPTSGRAAETQYF. DNA of the CDR3: TGTGCCAGCACGCCGACTAGCGGGAGGGCCGCGGAGACCCAGTACTTC.

The chain recombines TRBV6-2 or TRBV6-3 with TRBJ2-1; weak D call: TRBD1 (6 bases). CDR3 length: 14 amino acids. V lost 3 bases and J 8 bases, leaving 14 bases between the germline ends. Per germline, CDR1 MNHEY and CDR2 SVGEGT. DNA of the CDR3: TGTGCCAGCAGTTATCGACAGGTCAGGGATGAGCAGTTCTTC. Translating gives CASSYRQVRDEQFF.

This clonotype appeared many times. The gene calls are TRBV5-1 and TRBJ2-5, with 7 bases aligning to TRBD1. V dropped 4 bases and J dropped 5; count of bases not matched to a gene: 8. CDR1 is SGHRS, CDR2 YFSETQ, per germline. CDR3 length: 14 amino acids. The CDR3 region is CASSLNRGSETQYF. The DNA of the CDR3 is TGCGCCAGCAGCCTCAACAGGGGATCGGAGACCCAGTACTTC.

This clonotype was recorded a few times. The genes are TRBV5-1 and TRBJ2-5; no clear D. The length of the CDR3 is 16 residues. In germline, CDR1 is SGHRS, CDR2 YFSETQ. V dropped 1 base and J dropped 1 base, with 14 bases sitting between them. This CDR3 is CASSLYGSRTQETQYF. CDR3 nucleotide sequence: TGCGCCAGCAGCTTGTACGGTTCCCGAACCCAAGAGACCCAGTACTTC.

This clonotype was found a few times. The gene calls are TRBV7-2 and TRBJ1-2; D unclear. The CDR3 totals 14 residues. CDR1 SGHTA and CDR2 FQGNSA come from the germline V gene. Trimming shortened V by 1 base and J by 8 bases, and 14 bases separated the two germline ends. CDR3 nucleotides: TGTGCCAGCAGCTTAGGATTATTAGGAAGGGGCTACACCTTC. Translation gives CASSLGLLGRGYTF.

This chain connects TRBV7-8 to TRBJ2-2; the match to TRBD2 covers 7 bases. This CDR3 region has 18 residues. The V and J ends lost 2 bases and 3 bases, in that order; junction bases with no gene match: 12. From germline, CDR1 is SGHVS and CDR2 FQNEAQ. Here the CDR3 reads CASSLPPGAGTYTGELFF. CDR3 DNA sequence: TGTGCCAGCAGCTTACCCCCTGGAGCGGGGACTTACACCGGGGAGCTGTTTTTT. The full variable domain, with the rest looked up from reference TRBV7-8 and TRBJ2-2, is GAGVSQSPRYKVAKRGQDVALRCDPISGHVSLFWYQQALGQGPEFLTYFQNEAQLDKSGLPSDRFFAERPEGSVSTLKIQRTQQEDSAVYLCASSLPPGAGTYTGELFFGEGSRLTVL.

This clonotype was picked up a small number of times. V is TRBV18 and J is TRBJ2-7, with D uncertain. V was clipped by 6 bases and J by 2 bases, with 11 bases between them. There are 13 residues in the CDR3. Germline V CDR1 and CDR2: KGHSH, LQKENI. CDR3 amino acids: CASSPDAAYEQYF. The DNA for the CDR3 is TGTGCCAGCTCCCCGGACGCTGCCTACGAGCAGTACTTC.

This clonotype was counted many times. This chain connects TRBV12-3 or TRBV12-4 to TRBJ2-3; the match to TRBD2 covers 10 bases. CDR3 length equals 16 residues. The V gene end was trimmed by 5 bases and the J gene end by 3 bases; junction bases not matched to a gene: 8. The CDR3 DNA is TGTGCCAGCAGTCCTAAGCGGGGGGGTGGTACAGATACGCAGTATTTT. This gives the protein CASSPKRGGGTDTQYF.

The chain recombines TRBV5-1 with TRBJ2-5; 7 bases line up with TRBD1. The V gene's germline CDR1 is SGHRS and CDR2 YFSETQ. Losses at the gene ends were 3 bases for V and 1 base for J; bases not matched to a gene: 6. The CDR3 runs to 15 residues. CDR3 sequence: CASSSTGQSQETQYF. CDR3 DNA: TGCGCCAGCAGCTCCACGGGACAGAGCCAAGAGACCCAGTACTTC. The variable domain in full, with the rest retrieved from reference TRBV5-1 and TRBJ2-5, is KAGVTQTPRYLIKTRGQQVTLSCSPISGHRSVSWYQQTPGQGLQFLFEYFSETQRNKGNFPGRFSGRQFSNSRSEMNVSTLELGDSALYLCASSSTGQSQETQYFGPGTRLLVL.

Comment on this clonotype: The junction shows a germline mismatch at one end, possibly a read error. The V gene is TRBV6-5, the J gene TRBJ2-2; D ambiguous. Germline V gene data show CDR1 as MNHEY and CDR2 as SVGAGI. The CDR3 sequence is 12 residues long. The DNA for the CDR3 is TGTGTCAGCAGACTCGGCACCGGGGAGCTGTTTTTT. It specifies CVSRLGTGELFF.

A single count supports this clonotype. The chain combines TRBV20-1 with TRBJ2-1; 8 positions agree with TRBD1. V dropped 0 bases and J dropped 4; count of bases not matched to a gene: 14. Germline CDR1 reads DFQATT; CDR2 reads SNEGSKA (reference sequence). The CDR3 is 18 residues long. CDR3 in amino acids: CSARDPMGQETHYNEQFF. CDR3 nucleotide sequence: TGCAGTGCTAGAGATCCCATGGGACAGGAGACGCATTACAATGAGCAGTTCTTC.

This clonotype was picked up a small number of times. The J gene is TRBJ2-5, the V gene TRBV7-2; D is ambiguous. Per germline, CDR1 SGHTA and CDR2 FQGNSA. This CDR3 region has 12 residues. V lost 6 bases and J 5 bases, leaving 10 bases between the germline ends. The CDR3, as DNA: TGTGCCAGCAGGGCTACCGGGGAGACCCAGTACTTC. Encoded protein: CASRATGETQYF.

The rearrangement links TRBV7-8 to TRBJ2-5; D might be TRBD2 (6 bases). CDR3 length: 16 amino acids. Per the germline V gene, CDR1 is SGHVS and CDR2 is FQNEAQ. V was cut by 4 bases and J by 2 bases, with 17 bases left in between. The CDR3 DNA reads as TGTGCCAGCAGCTCCACCACTAGGAGGGTACAAGAGACCCAGTACTTC. This codes for CASSSTTRRVQETQYF.

The sample holds many counts of this clonotype. The chain joins TRBV6-2 or TRBV6-3 to TRBJ2-3; the D is unclear. Trimming stripped 6 bases from V and 4 bases from J, with 23 bases between. The CDR3 spans 17 residues. Germline CDR1 MNHEY, CDR2 SVGEGT. The CDR3 bases are TGTGCCAGCAGCCCCGATAGTCCCCAAACTCGGGCAGATACGCAGTATTTT. Amino acids: CASSPDSPQTRADTQYF.

The genes are TRBV5-1 and TRBJ2-7; 10 nucleotides line up with TRBD1. Trimming at V came to 4 bases and at J to 6 bases, leaving 4 bases not matched to a gene. Germline assignment: CDR1 SGHRS and CDR2 YFSETQ. The CDR3 extends over 13 amino acids. The CDR3 DNA follows: TGCGCCAGCAGCGACCGGGACAGGGGCGAGCAGTACTTC. Translating gives CASSDRDRGEQYF.

V and J are TRBV3-1 and TRBJ2-5; the match to TRBD1 covers 7 bases. Germline V lookup: CDR1 LGHDT, CDR2 YNNKEL (reference sequence). Trimming at V came to 4 bases and at J to 4 bases, leaving 9 bases not matched to a gene. This CDR3 is built from 15 residues. CDR3 region: CASSLPQGGGETQYF. The CDR3 nucleotides are TGTGCCAGCAGCCTACCTCAAGGGGGCGGAGAGACCCAGTACTTC.

The V gene is TRBV5-1, the J gene TRBJ2-5, with 10 bases that match TRBD2. The CDR3 loop spans 16 amino acids. Germline trimming cut 0 bases from V and 2 bases from J; bases unmatched to any gene: 4. CDR1 and CDR2 from the germline V gene are SGHRS and YFSETQ. The CDR3 protein is CASSLGSGGRQETQYF. DNA of the CDR3: TGCGCCAGCAGCTTGGGTAGCGGGGGGCGACAAGAGACCCAGTACTTC.

The chain couples TRBV5-1 to TRBJ2-7; D possibly corresponds to TRBD1 (5 bases). The CDR3 extends over 13 amino acids. From germline, CDR1 is SGHRS and CDR2 YFSETQ. V lost 4 bases and J 3 bases, leaving 11 bases between the germline ends. The CDR3 sequence: CASSREGVYEQYF. Here the CDR3 DNA reads TGCGCCAGCAGCCGCGAAGGGGTCTACGAGCAGTACTTC.

The genes are TRBV7-9 and TRBJ2-1; 8 bases agree with TRBD2. V was pared by 5 bases and J by 12 bases, with 6 bases of the junction left unmatched. CDR1 and CDR2 (germline): SEHNR, FQNEAQ (reference sequence). This CDR3 has 12 amino acids. The CDR3 DNA reads as TGTGCCAGCAGCCCCCCGGGAGGGTGGCAGTTCTTC. Translating it yields CASSPPGGWQFF.